Each of the 5 T cell receptor beta chains below was sequenced from the same sample in a study of T cells in Graves' hyperthyroidism and ophthalmopathy. The CDR3 regions of TCR beta were amplified from RNA transcripts. The HTBI primer set was used in a first-round RT-PCR of the TCR CDR3. TCRdb reprocessed the multiplex PCR reads with MiXCR, giving one entry per CDR3 protein. The table has over 500,000 distinct CDR3 sequences, 46% seen once. The sample comprised peripheral blood or thyroid tissue (not recorded which). These TCRs come from an adult woman with Graves' disease, either hyperthyroidism or ophthalmopathy (not recorded which).

As regards this clonotype: The junction and the germline gene differ at one end; a read error may be behind it. The gene calls are TRBV5-5 and TRBJ2-1, with 10 nucleotides matching TRBD2. This CDR3 has 15 amino acids. The germline gives CDR1 SGHKS, CDR2 YYEKEE (reference sequence). This chain's CDR3 is CASSLESSGSREQFF. CDR3 nucleotide sequence: TGCGCCAGCAGCTTGGAGTCTAGCGGGAGTAGGGAGCAGTTCTTC.

The V gene is TRBV15, the J gene TRBJ1-1, with D possibly TRBD1 on 6 matching bases. Trimming left V 0 bases short and J 1 base short, with 21 bases between. The CDR3 spans 19 residues. CDR1 and CDR2 from the germline V gene are LNHNV and YYDKDF (reference sequence). CDR3: CATSRDLLGRGYKNTEAFF. The CDR3 bases are TGTGCCACCAGCAGAGATTTGTTGGGTAGGGGGTATAAGAACACTGAAGCTTTCTTT. The entire variable domain, with the rest obtained from reference TRBV15 and TRBJ1-1, is as follows: DAMVIQNPRYQVTQFGKPVTLSCSQTLNHNVMYWYQQKSSQAPKLLFHYYDKDFNNEADTPDNFQSRRPNTSFCFLDIRSPGLGDTAMYLCATSRDLLGRGYKNTEAFFGQGTRLTVV.

This clonotype was picked up many times. The V and J genes are TRBV11-2 and TRBJ2-5; 7 nucleotides align to TRBD2. Trimming at V came to 8 bases and at J to 4 bases, leaving 7 bases not matched to a gene. The CDR3 is 13 amino acids. Germline CDR1 reads SGHAT; CDR2 reads FQNNGV. DNA for the CDR3: TGTGCCAGCTCGAGCGGGGTTCGAGAGACCCAGTACTTC. This sequence encodes CASSSGVRETQYF.

This clonotype has just a few counts. The chain combines TRBV25-1 with TRBJ1-1; D possibly corresponds to TRBD1 (6 bases). The CDR3 has 13 residues. Per germline, CDR1 MGHDK and CDR2 SYGVNS. V gave up 3 bases and J gave up 1 base, with 6 bases separating them. CDR3 nucleotide sequence: TGTGCCAGCAGTGAGGGGGCGAACACTGAAGCTTTCTTT. This encodes CASSEGANTEAFF.

The V gene is TRBV15, the J gene TRBJ2-5; TRBD2 matches at 8 bases. This CDR3 has 15 amino acids. Germline loops: CDR1 LNHNV, CDR2 YYDKDF (reference sequence). The V gene end was trimmed by 3 bases and the J gene end by 1 base; junction bases not matched to a gene: 4. Here the CDR3 DNA reads TGTGCCACCAGCAGCTTAGGGACTAGCCAAGAGACCCAGTACTTC. It yields the protein CATSSLGTSQETQYF.